This TCR beta chain was profiled in a study of early stage breast cancer tumors. Background on the study: Invasive lobular carcinomas made up about 30% of the 12 ER+/PR+/HER2- tumors.

Comments on this clone: Its antigen is unidentified.

Whole-study findings and limits: In 14 of 16 patients, blood comparison separated tumor from normal breast.

This CDR3 contains 15 residues. Trimming took 5 bases from V and 9 from J, leaving 23 bases between them. Germline V gene lookup returns CDR1 GTSNPN and CDR2 SVGIG (reference sequence). Method: immunoSEQ multiplex PCR; TCRdb's copy keeps in-frame clones and lacks some. The sample records thousands of clones, around 73% being singletons. Sample: normal breast tissue next to the tumor. The receptor's source is a person aged 40 to 49 with breast cancer. V gene TRBV30 combines with J gene TRBJ2-1, with D possibly being TRBD2 (6 bases). The CDR3 spells CAWGLSGLRRSEQFF. The CDR3 DNA follows: TGTGCCTGGGGCCTTTCGGGACTGAGGAGGAGTGAGCAGTTCTTC.